Listed here are 27 T cell receptor beta chains from one sample, sequenced in a study of cytomegalovirus exposure and HLA in healthy donors. Primers for the PCR totalled 60 Vbeta and 13 Jbeta. TCRdb keeps only in-frame clones here, not all; method: immunoSEQ multiplex PCR. The sample shows some 180,000 clones, around 80% of them seen only once. The source material was PBMCs. These receptor sequences come from a woman aged 18-29 years in good health and CMV-seronegative.

V is TRBV7-9 and J is TRBJ2-1; TRBD1 matches at 12 bases. The length of the CDR3 is 17 residues. Unmatched junction bases numbered 10, after V lost 5 bases and J lost 5 bases. The germline gives CDR1 SEHNR, CDR2 FQNEAQ (reference sequence). The chain's CDR3 is CASSRKGQGAMNNEQFF. CDR3 in DNA: TGTGCCAGCAGCCGGAAGGGACAGGGGGCAATGAACAATGAGCAGTTCTTC.

In its sample, this clone was seen a few times. The chain employs TRBV6-1 and TRBJ1-1, with D tentatively TRBD1 (5 bases). The CDR3 length is 13 residues. CDR1 and CDR2 from the germline V gene are MNHNS and SASEGT. Trimming stripped 7 bases from V and 4 bases from J, with 13 bases between. The CDR3 loop reads CASTTGAFTEAFF. Written as DNA, the CDR3 is TGTGCCAGCACCACAGGAGCCTTCACTGAAGCTTTCTTT.

This chain links TRBV10-3 with TRBJ2-1; 10 bases line up with TRBD1. The V and J ends lost 6 bases and 2 bases, in that order; junction bases with no gene match: 7. CDR1 ENHRY and CDR2 SYGVKD come from the germline V gene. The CDR3 runs 16 residues. The CDR3 spells CAIRPPGTGAYNEQFF. The CDR3 DNA follows: TGTGCCATCAGGCCCCCGGGGACAGGGGCCTACAATGAGCAGTTCTTC.

The V call is TRBV10-2, the J call TRBJ2-7; D uncertain. CDR1 WSHSY and CDR2 SAAADI come from the germline V gene. Trimming cost V 0 bases and J 4 bases, with 13 bases left between them. The CDR3 covers 15 residues. The CDR3 protein is CASSESGDGVYEQYV. The CDR3 DNA sequence: TGCGCCAGCAGTGAGTCAGGCGACGGAGTATACGAGCAGTACGTC.

V usage is TRBV27 and J usage is TRBJ2-7; maybe TRBD1 (6 bases). This CDR3 comprises 14 residues. The V gene's germline CDR1 is MNHEY and CDR2 SMNVEV (reference sequence). The germline V and J ends were trimmed by 4 bases and 2 bases, with 12 bases remaining between them. The CDR3 DNA is TGTGCCAGCAGTTCCCGGGACATCGCCTACGAGCAGTACTTC. The encoded protein is CASSSRDIAYEQYF.

The chain couples TRBV4-1 to TRBJ2-2; TRBD2 matches at 10 bases. From germline, CDR1 is MGHRA and CDR2 YSYEKL. The CDR3 totals 16 residues. Unmatched junction bases numbered 2, after V lost 3 bases and J lost 1 base. Here the CDR3 DNA reads TGCGCCAGCAGCCAGAGACTAGCGGGGAACACCGGGGAGCTGTTTTTT. Its protein product is CASSQRLAGNTGELFF.

As for this clone: The identical CDR3 is also encoded by other nucleotide sequences in the sample. The V and J genes are TRBV27 and TRBJ2-7; 10 positions match TRBD2. The CDR3 has 15 amino acids. Germline trimming cut 9 bases from V and 5 bases from J; bases unmatched to any gene: 13. Germline CDR1 and CDR2: MNHEY and SMNVEV (reference sequence). In DNA form, the CDR3 reads TGTGCCAGTAGTGCCCCGAGCGGGAGGGCCGACGAGCAGTACTTC. Encoded protein: CASSAPSGRADEQYF.

The V gene is TRBV30, the J gene TRBJ1-2; the match to TRBD1 covers 9 bases. Trimming removed 1 base from V and 1 base from J; junction bases left unmatched: 4. The germline gives CDR1 GTSNPN, CDR2 SVGIG (reference sequence). CDR3 length: 15 residues. This CDR3 reads CAWSGTGVLNYGYTF. The DNA for the CDR3 is TGTGCCTGGAGTGGGACAGGGGTGCTTAACTATGGCTACACCTTC.

With regard to this clone: The junction differs from germline at one of its ends, possibly a read error. V and J are TRBV5-1 and TRBJ2-3; D may be TRBD2 (6 bases). The CDR3 is 16 amino acids. Germline lookup yields CDR1 SGHRS and CDR2 YFSETQ. Written as DNA, the CDR3 is TGCGCCAGCAGCTTGGAAGGCGGGACCGCCACAGATGCGCAGTATTTT. Translated: CASSLEGGTATDAQYF.

V usage is TRBV30 and J usage is TRBJ1-1; no definite D call. CDR3 length: 15 residues. Germline CDR1 GTSNPN, CDR2 SVGIG (reference sequence). Trimming removed 5 bases at V and 0 bases at J, with 16 bases between. CDR3 sequence reads: CAWSPWAALNTEAFF. The CDR3 DNA sequence: TGTGCCTGGTCCCCATGGGCAGCCTTGAACACTGAAGCTTTCTTT.

The chain has TRBV7-2 and TRBJ1-2; TRBD1 aligns across 8 bases. Trimming cost V 5 bases and J 7 bases; bases outside gene matches: 3. The CDR3 spans 12 residues. The germline gives CDR1 SGHTA, CDR2 FQGNSA. The CDR3 nucleotides are TGTGCCAGCAGCCAGGACAGGGCTGGCTACACCTTC. Translating it yields CASSQDRAGYTF. The whole variable domain, filled in from reference TRBV7-2 and TRBJ1-2, reads GAGVSQSPSNKVTEKGKDVELRCDPISGHTALYWYRQSLGQGLEFLIYFQGNSAPDKSGLPSDRFSAERTGGSVSTLTIQRTQQEDSAVYLCASSQDRAGYTFGSGTRLTVV.

The gene calls are TRBV13 and TRBJ2-1; 14 bases fit TRBD2. The CDR3 is 20 amino acids. Germline V CDR1 and CDR2: PRHDT, FYEKMQ (reference sequence). V shed 4 bases, J shed 10 bases, and the junction held 21 bases outside the gene matches. The CDR3 loop reads CASSSQGLAGVSLGGWEQFF. The CDR3 nucleotides are TGTGCCAGCAGCTCGCAGGGACTAGCGGGAGTTAGTTTGGGGGGATGGGAGCAGTTCTTC.

In its sample, this clone was seen once. The chain links TRBV2 to TRBJ1-1; 7 bases are a match to TRBD1. After removal of 10 bases from V and 4 bases from J, the junction contained 12 bases not matched to a gene. Germline CDR1 and CDR2: SNHLY and FYNNEI. The CDR3 length is 14 residues. The CDR3 nucleotides read TGTGCCACCCAAAAGGGGGCGGAATTCACTGAAGCTTTCTTT. This encodes CATQKGAEFTEAFF.

CDR3 nucleotides: TGTGCCAGCAGCCCGGGACTAGCGGGACTTGAGCAGTTCTTC. Its protein is CASSPGLAGLEQFF. The V and J genes are TRBV7-7 and TRBJ2-1, with 13 bases lining up with TRBD2. V dropped 5 bases and J dropped 9; count of bases not matched to a gene: 4. CDR1 and CDR2 (germline): SSHAT, FNYEAQ (reference sequence). The CDR3 has 14 amino acids.

The chain couples TRBV7-2 to TRBJ2-7; the match to TRBD1 covers 11 bases. The germline gives CDR1 SGHTA, CDR2 FQGNSA. The CDR3 totals 15 residues. Losses at the gene ends were 5 bases for V and 6 bases for J; bases not matched to a gene: 9. In nucleotides, the CDR3 is TGTGCCAGCAGCGCCGGGACAGGGGGTCTCCCCGAGCAGTACGTC. Encoded protein: CASSAGTGGLPEQYV.

This rearrangement joins TRBV19 to TRBJ2-7; 7 bases map to TRBD1. CDR1 is LNHDA and CDR2 is SQIVND in the germline V gene (reference sequence). The trim removed 5 bases at V and 0 bases at J, leaving 10 bases unmatched. This CDR3 is 16 amino acids long. The CDR3 DNA reads as TGTGCCAGTAGTTCACCCGGGACAGAAAGCTCCTACGAGCAGTACTTC. Its protein product is CASSSPGTESSYEQYF.

The rearrangement joins TRBV9 to TRBJ1-4; D perhaps matches TRBD1 (5 bases). This CDR3 has 15 amino acids. Trimming shortened V by 4 bases and J by 4 bases, and 14 bases separated the two germline ends. Germline V gene data show CDR1 as SGDLS and CDR2 as YYNGEE. CDR3 sequence (DNA): TGTGCCAGCAGCAGACAGCCGGCTATTAATGAAAAACTGTTTTTT. It codes for CASSRQPAINEKLFF.

CDR3 coding DNA: TGTGCCAGCAGTTCCTCTTGGACTAGCGGGAAGGACAATGAGCAGTTCTTC. Translated, it gives CASSSSWTSGKDNEQFF. This chain uses TRBV27 with TRBJ2-1, with 12 bases aligning to TRBD2. CDR1 is MNHEY and CDR2 is SMNVEV in the germline V gene (reference sequence). V lost 4 bases and J lost 5; bases outside the gene matches: 9. The CDR3 is 17 amino acids.

This chain uses TRBV4-2 with TRBJ1-2; D is undetermined. This CDR3 comprises 16 residues. V was pared by 4 bases and J by 0 bases, with 15 bases between. Germline lookup yields CDR1 LGHNA and CDR2 YNFKEQ. This CDR3 reads CASSPSKVDTNYGYTF. DNA of the CDR3: TGTGCCAGCAGCCCCTCGAAAGTAGACACTAACTATGGCTACACCTTC.

Notes on this clone: At the DNA level, this CDR3 is encoded by other sequences in the same sample as well. This rearrangement joins TRBV5-1 to TRBJ2-7; 13 nucleotides match TRBD2. The germline V gene has CDR1 SGHRS and CDR2 YFSETQ. The V and J ends lost 4 bases and 1 base, in that order; junction bases with no gene match: 2. CDR3 length: 15 residues. The CDR3 reads CASSETSGRSYEQYF. The CDR3 DNA reads as TGCGCCAGCAGCGAGACTAGCGGGAGGTCCTACGAGCAGTACTTC.

The rearrangement links TRBV18 to TRBJ2-1; TRBD2 might be the D (5 bases). Germline V gives CDR1 KGHSH, CDR2 LQKENI. This CDR3 is built from 16 residues. The germline V and J ends were trimmed by 5 bases and 0 bases, with 14 bases remaining between them. This CDR3 is CASSAYEGLSYNEQFF. The DNA of the CDR3 is TGTGCCAGCTCAGCTTATGAGGGTCTCTCCTACAATGAGCAGTTCTTC.

The chain combines TRBV18 with TRBJ1-4, with TRBD1 matching over 12 bases. The V gene's germline CDR1 is KGHSH and CDR2 LQKENI. Unmatched junction bases numbered 11, after V lost 3 bases and J lost 0 bases. The CDR3 runs to 20 residues. The CDR3 is CASSPTYPGQGAATNEKLFF. Here the CDR3 DNA reads TGTGCCAGCTCACCTACTTACCCGGGACAGGGGGCTGCAACTAATGAAAAACTGTTTTTT.

The V and J genes are TRBV21-1 and TRBJ2-5; the table's D call, TRBD2, has no DNA check behind it. TRBV21-1 is assigned pseudogene status. The CDR3 is 18 residues long. CDR3 sequence: CASSKRGHGREGQETQYF. CDR3 sequence (DNA): TGTGCCAGCAGCAAACGGGGGCACGGGCGGGAGGGCCAAGAGACCCAGTACTTC.

This rearrangement joins TRBV5-4 to TRBJ2-2, with unresolved D. The ends were cut back, 1 base at V and 4 bases at J, with 11 bases in the middle. CDR3 length equals 15 residues. Per the germline V gene, CDR1 is SGHNT and CDR2 is YYREEE (reference sequence). Here the CDR3 DNA reads TGTGCCAGCAGCTTGAAAAGCCTGAGCACCGGGGAGCTGTTTTTT. Protein product: CASSLKSLSTGELFF.

As DNA, the CDR3 is TGTGCCAGCAGTGACGAAACCCCGACAGGAGCTAATCAGCCCCAGCATTTT. It translates to CASSDETPTGANQPQHF. The chain carries TRBV25-1 and TRBJ1-5; the D gene is possibly TRBD1 (6 bases). This CDR3 is 17 amino acids long. Germline CDR1 is MGHDK and CDR2 is SYGVNS. Between the trimmed V and J ends, which lost 3 bases and 4 bases, there was a span of 19 bases.

The V and J genes are TRBV7-2 and TRBJ2-1; the match to TRBD2 covers 13 bases. In germline, CDR1 is SGHTA, CDR2 FQGNSA. This CDR3 comprises 16 residues. V gave up 4 bases and J gave up 3 bases; unmatched junction bases: 3. The CDR3 region is CASSSTSGRLYNEQFF. The CDR3 nucleotides are TGTGCCAGCAGCTCGACTAGCGGGAGGCTCTACAATGAGCAGTTCTTC.

This clone showed up just a few times. The chain is built from TRBV5-8 and TRBJ1-2, with D unresolved. The CDR3 sequence is 15 residues long. CDR1 is SGHTS and CDR2 is YDEGEE in the germline V gene. With 1 base removed from V and 2 bases from J, the gap between germline ends came to 12 bases. Here the CDR3 DNA reads TGTGCCAGCAGCTTGTTTTTTGCTGAGAACTATGGCTACACCTTC. Translated: CASSLFFAENYGYTF.